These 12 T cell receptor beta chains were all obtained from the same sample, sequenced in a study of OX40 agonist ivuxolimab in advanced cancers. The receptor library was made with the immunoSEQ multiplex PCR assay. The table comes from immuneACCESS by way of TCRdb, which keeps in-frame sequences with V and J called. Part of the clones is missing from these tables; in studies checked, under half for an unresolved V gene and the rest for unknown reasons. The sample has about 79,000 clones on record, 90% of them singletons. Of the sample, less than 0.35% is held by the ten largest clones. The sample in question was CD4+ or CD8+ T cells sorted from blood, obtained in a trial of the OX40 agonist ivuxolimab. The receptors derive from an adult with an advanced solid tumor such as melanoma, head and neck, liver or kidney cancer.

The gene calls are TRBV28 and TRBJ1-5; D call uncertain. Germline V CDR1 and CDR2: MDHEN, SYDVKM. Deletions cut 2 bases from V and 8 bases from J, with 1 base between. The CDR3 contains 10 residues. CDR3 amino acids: CASSLKPQHF. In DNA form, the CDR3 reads TGTGCCAGCAGTTTAAAGCCCCAGCATTTT.

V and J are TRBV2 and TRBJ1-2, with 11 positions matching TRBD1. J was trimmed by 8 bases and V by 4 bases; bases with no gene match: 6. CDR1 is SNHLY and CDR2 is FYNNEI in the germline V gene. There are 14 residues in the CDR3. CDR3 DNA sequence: TGTGCCAGCAGTGGGGGGACAGGGGGAGTGGGCTACACCTTC. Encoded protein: CASSGGTGGVGYTF.

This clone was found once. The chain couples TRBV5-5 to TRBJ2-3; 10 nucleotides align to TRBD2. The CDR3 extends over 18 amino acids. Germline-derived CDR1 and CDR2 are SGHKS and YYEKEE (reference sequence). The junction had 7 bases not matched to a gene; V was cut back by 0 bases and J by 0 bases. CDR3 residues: CASSLAASGGSSTDTQYF. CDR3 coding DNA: TGTGCCAGCAGCTTGGCAGCTAGCGGGGGCTCTAGCACAGATACGCAGTATTTT. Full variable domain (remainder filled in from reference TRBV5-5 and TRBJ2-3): DAGVTQSPTHLIKTRGQQVTLRCSPISGHKSVSWYQQVLGQGPQFIFQYYEKEERGRGNFPDRFSARQFPNYSSELNVNALLLGDSALYLCASSLAASGGSSTDTQYFGPGTRLTVL.

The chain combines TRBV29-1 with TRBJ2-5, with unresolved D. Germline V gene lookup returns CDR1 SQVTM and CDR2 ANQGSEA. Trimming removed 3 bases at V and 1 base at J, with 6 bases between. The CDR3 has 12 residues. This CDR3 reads CSVDPTQETQYF. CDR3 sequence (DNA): TGCAGCGTTGATCCTACCCAAGAGACCCAGTACTTC.

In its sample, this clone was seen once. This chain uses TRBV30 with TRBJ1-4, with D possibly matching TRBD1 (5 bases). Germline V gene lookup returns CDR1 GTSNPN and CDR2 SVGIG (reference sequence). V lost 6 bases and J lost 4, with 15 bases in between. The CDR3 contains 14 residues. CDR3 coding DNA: TGTGCCTGCTTCCTGGGGCAGTTTAATGAAAAACTGTTTTTT. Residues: CACFLGQFNEKLFF.

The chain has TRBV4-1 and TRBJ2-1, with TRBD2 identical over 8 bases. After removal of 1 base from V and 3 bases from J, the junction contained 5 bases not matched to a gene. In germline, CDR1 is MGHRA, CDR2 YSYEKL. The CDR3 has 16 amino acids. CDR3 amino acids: CASSQVPAGDYNEQFF. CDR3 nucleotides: TGCGCCAGCAGCCAAGTTCCAGCGGGGGACTACAATGAGCAGTTCTTC.

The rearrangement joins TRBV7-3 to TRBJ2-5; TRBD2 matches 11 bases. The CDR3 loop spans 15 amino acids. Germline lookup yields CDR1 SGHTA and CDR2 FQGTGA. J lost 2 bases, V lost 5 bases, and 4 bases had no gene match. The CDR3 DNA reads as TGTGCCAGCAGCATCCTAGCGGGGGGACAAGAGACCCAGTACTTC. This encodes CASSILAGGQETQYF.

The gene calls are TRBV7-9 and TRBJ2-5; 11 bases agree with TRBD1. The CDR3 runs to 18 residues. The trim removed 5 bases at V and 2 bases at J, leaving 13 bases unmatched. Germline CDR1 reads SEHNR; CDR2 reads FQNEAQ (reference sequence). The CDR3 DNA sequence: TGTGCCAGCAGCGCCGGGACAGGGGGGCCCTGGGCACAAGAGACCCAGTACTTC. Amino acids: CASSAGTGGPWAQETQYF.

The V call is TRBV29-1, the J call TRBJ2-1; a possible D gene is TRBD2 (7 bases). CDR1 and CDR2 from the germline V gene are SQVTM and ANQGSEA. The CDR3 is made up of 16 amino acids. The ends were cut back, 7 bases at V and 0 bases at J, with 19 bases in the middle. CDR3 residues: CSANRPGGNSYNEQFF. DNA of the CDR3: TGCAGCGCCAACCGCCCGGGGGGCAACTCCTACAATGAGCAGTTCTTC.

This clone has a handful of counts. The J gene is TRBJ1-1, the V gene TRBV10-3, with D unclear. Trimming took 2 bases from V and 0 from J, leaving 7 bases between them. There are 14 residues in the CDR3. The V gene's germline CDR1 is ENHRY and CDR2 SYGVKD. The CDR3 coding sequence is TGTGCCATCAGTGAGCACGCTCTGAACACTGAAGCTTTCTTT. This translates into CAISEHALNTEAFF.

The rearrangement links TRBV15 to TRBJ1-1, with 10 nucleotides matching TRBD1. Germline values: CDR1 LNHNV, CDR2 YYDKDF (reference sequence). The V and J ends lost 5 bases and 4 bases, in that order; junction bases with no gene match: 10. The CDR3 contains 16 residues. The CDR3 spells CATSYRDRGRGTEAFF. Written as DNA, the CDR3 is TGTGCCACCAGCTACCGGGACAGGGGTCGAGGCACTGAAGCTTTCTTT.

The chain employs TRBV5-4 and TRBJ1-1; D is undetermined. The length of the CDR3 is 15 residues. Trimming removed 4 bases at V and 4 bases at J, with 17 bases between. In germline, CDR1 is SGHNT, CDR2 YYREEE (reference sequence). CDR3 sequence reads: CASSPRASISTEAFF. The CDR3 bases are TGTGCCAGCAGCCCCCGGGCCTCGATAAGCACTGAAGCTTTCTTT.